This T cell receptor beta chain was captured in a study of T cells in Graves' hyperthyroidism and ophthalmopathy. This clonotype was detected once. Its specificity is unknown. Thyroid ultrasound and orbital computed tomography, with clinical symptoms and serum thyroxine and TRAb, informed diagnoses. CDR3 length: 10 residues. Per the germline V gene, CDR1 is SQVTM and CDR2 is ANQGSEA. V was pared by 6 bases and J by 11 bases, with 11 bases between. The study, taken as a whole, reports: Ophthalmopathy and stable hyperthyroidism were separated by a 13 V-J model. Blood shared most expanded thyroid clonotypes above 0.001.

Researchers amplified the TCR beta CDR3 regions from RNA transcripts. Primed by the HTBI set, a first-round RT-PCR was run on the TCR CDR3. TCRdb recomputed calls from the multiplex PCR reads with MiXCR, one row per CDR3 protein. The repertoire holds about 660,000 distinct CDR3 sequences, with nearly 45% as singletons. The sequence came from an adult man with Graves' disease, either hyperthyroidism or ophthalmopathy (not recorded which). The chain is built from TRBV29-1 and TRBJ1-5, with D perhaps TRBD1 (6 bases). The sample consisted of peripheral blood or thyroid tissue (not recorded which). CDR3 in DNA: TGCAGCGTCCGAAGGGGGGCCCAGCATTTT. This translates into CSVRRGAQHF.